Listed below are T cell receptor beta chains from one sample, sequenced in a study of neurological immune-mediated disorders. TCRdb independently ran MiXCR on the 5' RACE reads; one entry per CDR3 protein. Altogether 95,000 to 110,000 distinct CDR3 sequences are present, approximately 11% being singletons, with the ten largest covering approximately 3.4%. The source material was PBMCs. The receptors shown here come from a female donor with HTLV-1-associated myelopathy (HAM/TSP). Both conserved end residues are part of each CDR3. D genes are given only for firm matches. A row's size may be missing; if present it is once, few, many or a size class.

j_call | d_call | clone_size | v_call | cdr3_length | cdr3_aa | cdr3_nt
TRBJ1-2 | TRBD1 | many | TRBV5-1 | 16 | CASSPRQGQPYYGYTF | TGCGCCAGCAGCCCCCGACAGGGACAACCCTACTATGGCTACACCTTC
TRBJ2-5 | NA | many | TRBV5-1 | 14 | CASSGGTGQETQYF | TGCGCCAGCAGCGGCGGGACTGGGCAAGAGACCCAGTACTTC
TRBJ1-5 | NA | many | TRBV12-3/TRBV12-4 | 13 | CASSPLSSQPQHF | TGTGCCAGCAGTCCCCTCAGTAGTCAGCCCCAGCATTTT
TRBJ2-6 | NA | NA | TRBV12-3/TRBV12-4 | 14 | CASRGRTGANVLTF | TGTGCCAGCAGAGGACGTACTGGGGCCAACGTCCTGACTTTC
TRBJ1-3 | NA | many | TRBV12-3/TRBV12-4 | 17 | CASSAPRTNPSGNTIYF | TGTGCCAGCAGTGCTCCTCGGACAAATCCTTCTGGAAACACCATATATTTT
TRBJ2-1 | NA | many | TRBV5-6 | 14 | CASSFWRGAYEQFF | TGTGCCAGCAGCTTCTGGAGGGGGGCCTATGAGCAGTTCTTC
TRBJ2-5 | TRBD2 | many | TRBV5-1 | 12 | CASAGGQETQYF | TGCGCCAGCGCGGGGGGACAAGAGACCCAGTACTTC
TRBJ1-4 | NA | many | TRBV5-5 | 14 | CASSPGGSNEKLFF | TGTGCCAGCAGCCCGGGGGGGAGTAATGAAAAACTGTTTTTT
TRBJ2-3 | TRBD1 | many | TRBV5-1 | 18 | CASSTSRDRDRLADTQYF | TGCGCCAGCAGCACGTCCCGGGACAGGGATCGGCTGGCAGATACGCAGTATTTT
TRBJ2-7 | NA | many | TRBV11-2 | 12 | CASSLWGSEQYF | TGTGCCAGCAGCTTATGGGGGTCCGAGCAGTACTTC
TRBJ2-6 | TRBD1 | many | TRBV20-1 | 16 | CSATGQGAPGANVLTF | TGCAGTGCCACCGGACAGGGGGCGCCTGGGGCCAACGTCCTGACTTTC
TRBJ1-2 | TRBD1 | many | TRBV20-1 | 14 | CSASARQGYYGYTF | TGCAGTGCTAGTGCCCGACAGGGTTACTATGGCTACACCTTC
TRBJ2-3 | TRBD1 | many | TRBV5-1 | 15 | CASSADRGSTDTQYF | TGCGCCAGCAGCGCCGACAGGGGGTCAACAGATACGCAGTATTTT
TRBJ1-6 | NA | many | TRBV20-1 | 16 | CSARGRRSSYNSPLHF | TGCAGTGCTAGAGGACGCCGCAGCTCCTATAATTCACCCCTCCACTTT
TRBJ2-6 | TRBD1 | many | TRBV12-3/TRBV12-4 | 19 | CASSPVLRTGGSGANVLTF | TGTGCCAGCAGCCCTGTGCTTAGGACAGGGGGATCTGGGGCCAACGTCCTGACTTTC
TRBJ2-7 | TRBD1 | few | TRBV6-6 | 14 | CASSHRGPTYEQYF | TGTGCCAGCAGCCACAGGGGGCCGACCTACGAGCAGTACTTC
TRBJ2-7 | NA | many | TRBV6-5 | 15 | CASSYSSDSIGEQYF | TGTGCCAGCAGTTACTCGTCCGATTCAATTGGCGAGCAGTACTTC
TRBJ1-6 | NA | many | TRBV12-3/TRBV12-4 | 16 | CASSSSLLGGNSPLHF | TGTGCCAGCAGTTCATCCCTTCTTGGGGGTAATTCACCCCTCCACTTT